This TCR beta chain was identified in a study of shared clonotypes between healthy human individuals. Findings and caveats of the study: Non-shared clonotypes had lower generation probabilities than clonotypes shared by all four sorted-subset donors.

Terminally differentiated effector memory CD45RA+ cells were excluded by CCR7 positive selection of CD45RO-negative cells. V trimming: 2 bases; J trimming: 1 base; junction bases outside the gene matches: 6. CDR1 is SGHTS, CDR2 YDEGEE, per germline. The CDR3 covers 18 residues. Comment on this clone: Its antigen remains unidentified.

Profiled with immunoSEQ multiplex PCR; TCRdb holds only in-frame clones, not every one. The sample has 550,000 to 650,000 clones; 96% are singletons. Specimen: naive CD8+ T cells sorted from blood. The origin of this receptor is a woman in her twenties or thirties in good health. V is TRBV5-8 and J is TRBJ2-1; TRBD2 matches at 13 bases. The CDR3 protein is CASSLFGLAGDSYNEQFF. The CDR3 bases are TGTGCCAGCAGCTTATTCGGACTAGCGGGAGATTCCTACAATGAGCAGTTCTTC.